This T cell receptor (beta chain) stems from a study of monozygotic twins with inflammatory bowel disease. The V gene's germline CDR1 is MDHEN and CDR2 SYDVKM. This CDR3 has 13 amino acids. Comments on this clonotype: Its antigen is unknown.

TCRdb reprocessed the 5' RACE reads and reports one entry per CDR3 protein, with no DNA. The clone table shows 350,000 to 550,000 distinct CDR3 sequences, with the ten largest holding approximately 2.4%. Overall study findings and caveats: Differing immunosuppressive treatments may have added variability to patient repertoires. Limited statistical power may explain no repertoire similarity difference between concordant and discordant twins. Lower TCRbeta diversity (inverse Simpson) was seen in IBD patients than in healthy co-twins.

What was sequenced was blood. The origin of this receptor is a human donor with ulcerative colitis or Crohn's disease, or a healthy co-twin of an affected twin (not recorded which). The J gene is TRBJ1-1, the V gene TRBV28; TCRdb's D call of TRBD1 is untestable without DNA. CDR3 sequence reads: CASKGAENTEAFF.